This paragraph covers one T cell receptor (beta chain) sequence. This specimen comes from a study of beta chain features in type 1 diabetes. One heparinised draw of blood, averaging roughly 120 mL, came from each donor. Since all of the isolated RNA was reverse transcribed, expressed TCRB transcripts were what got sequenced. Here immunoSEQ multiplex PCR was the method, and the copy in TCRdb shows in-frame clones only, minus some. The sample consists of some 900,000 clones, 15% to 20% of them appearing once. The sequenced sample consisted of naive CD4+ T cells from blood. The clonotype originates from a woman younger than 30 in good health.

CDR3 DNA: TGTGCCAGCAGTTACTCGATGGGGCCGGGAGAGCAGTACTTC. Protein product: CASSYSMGPGEQYF. This chain connects TRBV6-5 to TRBJ2-7; D may be TRBD1 or TRBD2 (5 bases each). V was clipped by 0 bases and J by 7 bases, with 13 bases between them. Germline V lookup: CDR1 MNHEY, CDR2 SVGAGI. The CDR3 runs 14 residues.